The T cell receptor beta chain described here comes from a study of T cells in tuberculosis. Study in general: T cells were selected with CD1B tetramers loaded with glucose monomycolate. This South African cohort compared adolescents with or without latent tuberculosis against adults with active tuberculosis.

Method: immunoSEQ multiplex PCR; TCRdb's copy keeps in-frame clones and lacks some. The sample has 40,000 to 45,000 clones; nearly 95% are singletons. Regarding the study as a whole: The TCR-beta difference was not significant; alpha differences partly reflected length.

Each clinical donor contributed on average roughly 90,000 T cells from unsorted cryopreserved PBMC. Germline loops: CDR1 MGHDK, CDR2 SYGVNS. The V end was cut by 2 bases, the J end by 8 bases, with 12 bases between. The CDR3 consists of 14 residues. Concerning this clone itself: Its specificity is unknown.

The source of this sequence is a donor aged 10-29 years with latent tuberculosis or without tuberculosis infection. The chain has TRBV25-1 and TRBJ1-4; the D gene is possibly TRBD1 (5 bases). The sequencing input was PBMCs. The CDR3 nucleotides read TGTGCCAGCAGTGAAGGGGGGTCGGGGGAAAAACTGTTTTTT. Encoded protein: CASSEGGSGEKLFF.